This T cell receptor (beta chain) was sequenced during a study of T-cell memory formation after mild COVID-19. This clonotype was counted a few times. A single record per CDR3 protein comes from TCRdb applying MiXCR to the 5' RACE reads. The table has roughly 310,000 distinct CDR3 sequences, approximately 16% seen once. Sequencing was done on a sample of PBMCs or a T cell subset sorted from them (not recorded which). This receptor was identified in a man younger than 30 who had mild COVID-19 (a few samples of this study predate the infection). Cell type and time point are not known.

The CDR3 region is CASSSYGGLEQYF. DNA of the CDR3: TGTGCCAGCAGTTCTTATGGGGGACTCGAGCAGTACTTC. This chain joins TRBV12-3 or TRBV12-4 and TRBJ2-7, with a possible D match to TRBD2 (6 bases). The CDR3 contains 13 residues. Trimming removed 4 bases at V and 6 bases at J, with 13 bases between.